These 27 T cell receptor beta chains were all obtained from the same sample, sequenced in a study of vaccination effects on CD4 cells after COVID-19. CD4+ T cells specific for antigen were expanded with viral peptide pools by the ViraFEST assay before sequencing. Around day 10 of culture, CD4+ T cells were separated out. People in the vaccine group had not been infected with SARS-CoV-2 before, and their nucleocapsid antibodies were negative. Assay: immunoSEQ multiplex PCR; the TCRdb copy retains only in-frame clones and omits some. Among tens of thousands of clones listed, around 78% were seen once. The antigens for these receptors are not known. The sequenced sample was CD4+ T cells from PBMCs cultured with HCoV-OC43 spike peptides, obtained before COVID-19 vaccination. Subset described: HCoV-OC43 spike overlapping peptide pool stimulation. These receptors were taken from a human donor who received a COVID-19 vaccine.

This sequence joins TRBV18 and TRBJ2-7; 7 nucleotides match TRBD1. This CDR3 is built from 14 residues. V lost 2 bases to trimming and J lost 3 bases; unmatched junction nucleotides: 4. The germline gives CDR1 KGHSH, CDR2 LQKENI. CDR3 sequence (DNA): TGTGCCAGCTCACCATATACAGGGGACTACGAGCAGTACTTC. Protein: CASSPYTGDYEQYF.

V is TRBV14 and J is TRBJ1-1; D is uncertain. The germline V gene has CDR1 SGHDN and CDR2 FVKESK. CDR3 length: 16 residues. Between the trimmed V and J ends, which lost 6 bases and 4 bases, there was a span of 21 bases. The CDR3 DNA sequence: TGTGCCAGCAGTCCAAGATCGGGGAACCAGGTCACTGAAGCTTTCTTT. Its translation is CASSPRSGNQVTEAFF.

This clone is labeled medium-sized. V usage is TRBV18 and J usage is TRBJ1-2, with TRBD1 as a possible D gene (5 bases). V lost 3 bases and J 5 bases, leaving 13 bases between the germline ends. This CDR3 region has 14 residues. The germline V gene has CDR1 KGHSH and CDR2 LQKENI. CDR3 protein: CASSPGGSTYGYTF. Written as DNA, the CDR3 is TGTGCCAGCTCACCCGGGGGGTCAACGTATGGCTACACCTTC.

The gene calls are TRBV6-5 and TRBJ1-6, with D possibly TRBD1 on 5 matching bases. Germline CDR1 MNHEY, CDR2 SVGAGI. The CDR3 length is 16 residues. Trimming shortened V by 2 bases and J by 6 bases, and 14 bases separated the two germline ends. The CDR3 nucleotides are TGTGCCAGCAGTTACGCCTCCGGGACTGGTAATTCACCCCTCCACTTT. Amino acids: CASSYASGTGNSPLHF.

The table lists this clone with a few counts. The rearrangement uses TRBV11-3 and TRBJ2-1; 8 bases are a match to TRBD2. Losses at the gene ends were 0 bases for V and 7 bases for J; bases not matched to a gene: 8. From germline, CDR1 is SGHNT and CDR2 YENEEA. CDR3 length equals 16 residues. In DNA form, the CDR3 reads TGTGCCAGCAGCTTAGATGGACGGGAGGGCCAGAATGAGCAGTTCTTC. Protein: CASSLDGREGQNEQFF.

The rearrangement uses TRBV19 and TRBJ1-2; D uncertain. Germline CDR1 and CDR2: LNHDA and SQIVND (reference sequence). The V and J ends lost 5 bases and 0 bases respectively, with 13 bases between them. The CDR3 consists of 15 residues. CDR3 in DNA: TGTGCCAGTAGTTCTACGGGAGCCACTAACTATGGCTACACCTTC. This codes for CASSSTGATNYGYTF.

The V call is TRBV4-2, the J call TRBJ1-5; 10 bases agree with TRBD1. This CDR3 comprises 15 residues. The V segment lost 0 bases and the J segment 7 bases; nucleotides outside the gene matches: 3. CDR1 is LGHNA, CDR2 YNFKEQ, per germline. The CDR3 nucleotides are TGTGCCAGCAGCCAAGATAGGGACAGGGGACAGCCCCAGCATTTT. Translating it yields CASSQDRDRGQPQHF.

The CDR3 region is CASSRDTYEQYF. CDR3 DNA: TGCGCCAGCAGTCGAGACACCTACGAGCAGTACTTC. The gene calls are TRBV4-1 and TRBJ2-7, with no clear D. V was pared by 6 bases and J by 2 bases, with 8 bases between. The germline V gene encodes CDR1 MGHRA and CDR2 YSYEKL. CDR3 size: 12 residues.

This sequence joins TRBV5-4 and TRBJ2-1, with 7 positions matching TRBD2. V was clipped by 4 bases and J by 0 bases; unmatched bases: 10. Germline CDR1 and CDR2: SGHNT and YYREEE (reference sequence). The CDR3 contains 17 residues. CDR3 DNA sequence: TGTGCCAGCAGCAGTCGCGGCGGCGGGAGCTCCTACAATGAGCAGTTCTTC. This codes for CASSSRGGGSSYNEQFF.

The rearrangement links TRBV7-2 to TRBJ1-1; the match to TRBD1 covers 10 bases. The V gene end was trimmed by 5 bases and the J gene end by 4 bases; junction bases not matched to a gene: 7. Germline CDR1 reads SGHTA; CDR2 reads FQGNSA. This CDR3 spans 15 amino acids. The CDR3 loop is CASSTRQGASTEAFF. As DNA, the CDR3 is TGTGCCAGCAGCACCCGACAGGGGGCGAGCACTGAAGCTTTCTTT.

The chain combines TRBV29-1 with TRBJ1-1; D unresolved. Germline V gene sequence: CDR1 SQVTM, CDR2 ANQGSEA. Trimming pared 5 bases from V and 11 bases from J, leaving 12 bases between. This CDR3 is 10 amino acids long. As DNA, the CDR3 is TGCAGCGTTTTAAAAGAGGCGGCTTTCTTT. Translating it yields CSVLKEAAFF. Full variable domain (missing parts from reference TRBV29-1 and TRBJ1-1): SAVISQKPSRDICQRGTSLTIQCQVDSQVTMMFWYRQQPGQSLTLIATANQGSEATYESGFVIDKFPISRPNLTFSTLTVSNMSPEDSSIYLCSVLKEAAFFGQGTRLTVV.

This clone occurred once. The chain is built from TRBV27 and TRBJ2-3; 9 nucleotides agree with TRBD2. With 1 base clipped from V and 4 bases from J, the junction kept 15 bases outside the gene matches. The V gene's germline CDR1 is MNHEY and CDR2 SMNVEV (reference sequence). This CDR3 is built from 19 residues. The CDR3 DNA reads as TGTGCCAGCAGTTTATACTTCATACCCGGGACTAGCTCCTCAGATACGCAGTATTTT. Translating gives CASSLYFIPGTSSSDTQYF.

The chain couples TRBV18 to TRBJ2-3; D is uncertain. CDR1 and CDR2 from the germline V gene are KGHSH and LQKENI. The V end lost 0 bases, the J end lost 2 bases, and 6 bases lay between the germline ends. The CDR3 is 14 residues long. The CDR3 loop is CASSPPAVTDTQYF. As DNA, the CDR3 is TGTGCCAGCTCACCACCGGCGGTCACAGATACGCAGTATTTT.

This chain uses TRBV11-2 with TRBJ2-7; D is possibly TRBD1 (5 bases). The CDR3 length is 13 residues. Per germline, CDR1 SGHAT and CDR2 FQNNGV. Trimming stripped 0 bases from V and 4 bases from J, with 7 bases between. The CDR3 DNA is TGTGCCAGCAGCTTAGAGCCAGGGTACGAGCAGTACTTC. This translates into CASSLEPGYEQYF.

The chain joins TRBV6-6 to TRBJ2-5; D could derive from TRBD1 or TRBD2 (5 bases each). CDR1 and CDR2 (germline): MNHNY, SVGAGI (reference sequence). The CDR3 runs 14 residues. Trimming removed 0 bases at V and 3 bases at J, with 8 bases between. The CDR3 loop is CASSYSTAEETQYF. For the CDR3, the DNA is TGTGCCAGCAGTTACTCGACAGCGGAAGAGACCCAGTACTTC.

The rearrangement joins TRBV5-1 to TRBJ2-1; D tentatively reads TRBD1 or TRBD2 (5 bases each). Trimming stripped 1 base from V and 5 bases from J, with 10 bases between. The CDR3 consists of 14 residues. Germline CDR1 and CDR2: SGHRS and YFSETQ. The CDR3 reads CASSLWDVDNEQFF. The CDR3 region has the DNA TGCGCCAGCAGCTTGTGGGACGTAGACAATGAGCAGTTCTTC.

In DNA form, the CDR3 reads TGTGCCAGCAGCTTAATGCAGGGGGTCGATGAAGCTTTCTTT. Residues: CASSLMQGVDEAFF. The chain couples TRBV7-9 to TRBJ1-1, with TRBD1 matching 7 bases. The CDR3 loop spans 14 amino acids. The germline V gene has CDR1 SEHNR and CDR2 FQNEAQ (reference sequence). Losses at the gene ends were 2 bases for V and 7 bases for J; bases not matched to a gene: 7.

This CDR3 reads CASSQDRGSGNTIYF. For the CDR3, the DNA is TGTGCCAGCAGCCAAGACAGGGGGTCTGGAAACACCATATATTTT. The chain has TRBV4-2 and TRBJ1-3; 7 positions match TRBD1. The length of the CDR3 is 15 residues. Germline V gives CDR1 LGHNA, CDR2 YNFKEQ. With V trimmed by 0 bases and J by 1 base, 0 bases remained unmatched.

This clone was recorded only once. The rearrangement uses TRBV11-2 and TRBJ1-5; possibly TRBD1 for D (5 bases). Germline assignment: CDR1 SGHAT and CDR2 FQNNGV. The CDR3 length is 15 residues. The ends were cut back, 0 bases at V and 4 bases at J, with 10 bases in the middle. CDR3 sequence (DNA): TGTGCCAGCAGCTTAGATCCAGGGCCAAATCAGCCCCAGCATTTT. The encoded protein is CASSLDPGPNQPQHF.

The CDR3 bases are TGTGCCAGCCAGCTAGGAGGGGTTGCCGGGGAGCTGTTTTTT. It specifies CASQLGGVAGELFF. The chain has TRBV7-9 and TRBJ2-2; the D gene is possibly TRBD2 (6 bases). Trimming left V 8 bases short and J 6 bases short, with 16 bases between. The CDR3 consists of 14 residues. Germline V CDR1 and CDR2: SEHNR, FQNEAQ (reference sequence).

J is TRBJ2-2 and V is TRBV3-1 (or the pseudogene TRBV3-2), with TRBD2 matching 10 bases. Germline values: CDR1 LGHDT, CDR2 YNNKEL (reference sequence). J gave up 6 bases and V 0 bases, and 13 bases lay outside the gene matches. This CDR3 comprises 19 residues. Here the CDR3 DNA reads TGTGCCAGCAGCCAAGATCCAGGCGGAAGCGGGAGGGGCGCCGGGGAGCTGTTTTTT. Protein sequence: CASSQDPGGSGRGAGELFF.

This clone was detected only a few times. The chain joins TRBV6-5 to TRBJ2-5; a possible D gene is TRBD1 (5 bases). V was trimmed by 2 bases and J by 4 bases, leaving 11 bases between them. The length of the CDR3 is 14 residues. Germline V gene sequence: CDR1 MNHEY, CDR2 SVGAGI. The CDR3 spells CASSYLDSAETQYF. The CDR3 DNA sequence: TGTGCCAGCAGTTACCTAGACAGCGCAGAGACCCAGTACTTC.

The genes are TRBV2 and TRBJ2-2, with D possibly matching TRBD2 (5 bases). V was pared by 6 bases and J by 3 bases, with 11 bases between. Germline CDR1 is SNHLY and CDR2 is FYNNEI. CDR3 length: 14 residues. The CDR3 is CASSGKVYTGELFF. In nucleotides, the CDR3 is TGTGCCAGCAGCGGGAAAGTTTACACCGGGGAGCTGTTTTTT.

The V call is TRBV21-1, the J call TRBJ1-2. TRBV21-1 counts as a pseudogene. The CDR3 totals 15 residues. The DNA for the CDR3 is TGTGCCAGCAGCAAAAGGGCCTGGGGGGCTGAAGGCTACACCTTC. This codes for CASSKRAWGAEGYTF.

The chain has TRBV28 and TRBJ2-3, with D possibly matching TRBD1 (5 bases). The germline V gene has CDR1 MDHEN and CDR2 SYDVKM. V was pared by 5 bases and J by 1 base, with 19 bases between. This CDR3 has 17 residues. CDR3 sequence: CASSPSQQVGGTDTQYF. The CDR3 DNA reads as TGTGCCAGCAGTCCCTCTCAACAGGTTGGGGGCACAGATACGCAGTATTTT.

The rearrangement links TRBV5-1 to TRBJ1-2; D is ambiguous. The CDR3 covers 16 residues. From germline, CDR1 is SGHRS and CDR2 YFSETQ. Trimming removed 0 bases from V and 1 base from J, with 13 bases in between. CDR3 DNA sequence: TGCGCCAGCAGCTTGGTCCCGGGGAACCTTAACTATGGCTACACCTTC. This gives the protein CASSLVPGNLNYGYTF. The full variable domain, with the rest looked up from reference TRBV5-1 and TRBJ1-2, is KAGVTQTPRYLIKTRGQQVTLSCSPISGHRSVSWYQQTPGQGLQFLFEYFSETQRNKGNFPGRFSGRQFSNSRSEMNVSTLELGDSALYLCASSLVPGNLNYGYTFGSGTRLTVV.

The rearrangement links TRBV2 to TRBJ2-1; a weak D match, TRBD1 (5 bases). Germline lookup yields CDR1 SNHLY and CDR2 FYNNEI. The CDR3 is made up of 13 amino acids. Between the trimmed V and J ends, which lost 6 bases and 8 bases, there was a span of 14 bases. For the CDR3, the DNA is TGTGCCAGCAGGCTAGACAGAGTCCATGAGCAGTTCTTC. Translated: CASRLDRVHEQFF.